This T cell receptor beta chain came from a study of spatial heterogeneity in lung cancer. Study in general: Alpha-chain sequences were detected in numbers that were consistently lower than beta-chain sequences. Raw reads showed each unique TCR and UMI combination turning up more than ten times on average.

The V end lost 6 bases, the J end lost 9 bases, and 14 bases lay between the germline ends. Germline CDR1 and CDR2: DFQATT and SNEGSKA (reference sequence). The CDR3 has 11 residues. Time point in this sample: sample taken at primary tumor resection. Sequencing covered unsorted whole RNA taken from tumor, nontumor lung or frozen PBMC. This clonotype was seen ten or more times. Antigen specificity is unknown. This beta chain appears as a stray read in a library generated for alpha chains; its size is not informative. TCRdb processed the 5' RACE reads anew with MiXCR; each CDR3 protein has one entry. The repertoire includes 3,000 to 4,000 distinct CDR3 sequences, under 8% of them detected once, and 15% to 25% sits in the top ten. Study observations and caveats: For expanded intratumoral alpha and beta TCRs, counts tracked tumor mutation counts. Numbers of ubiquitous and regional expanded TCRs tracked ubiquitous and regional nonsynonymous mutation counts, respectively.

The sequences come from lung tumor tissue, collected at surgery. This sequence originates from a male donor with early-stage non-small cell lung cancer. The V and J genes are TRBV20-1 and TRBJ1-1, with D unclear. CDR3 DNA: TGCAGTGCGGAGGTGAACACCAAAGCTTTCTTT. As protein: CSAEVNTKAFF.